Sequencing of this T cell receptor beta chain was carried out in a study of blood T cell repertoires in COVID-19. Across the study: The samples span acute and convalescent COVID-19 from the United States, Italy and Spain. The analysed material was cDNA or gDNA that came from T cells, B-cell-depleted T cells, or PBMCs.

Only in-frame clones appear in the TCRdb table, and some are missing; sequencing was by immunoSEQ multiplex PCR. This sample carries some 120,000 clones, almost 70% of them seen once, and the ten largest clones take 2% to 2.5%. V lost 5 bases, J lost 5 bases, and 6 bases stayed unmatched. CDR3 length: 13 residues. This clone was found a few times. The sequencing input was peripheral blood. This chain connects TRBV12-3 or TRBV12-4 to TRBJ2-7; 7 positions agree with TRBD2. The receptor comes from a woman in her sixties or seventies with acute or convalescent COVID-19. The CDR3: CASSERDRNEQYF. The CDR3 DNA is TGTGCCAGCAGTGAGCGGGACCGTAACGAGCAGTACTTC.